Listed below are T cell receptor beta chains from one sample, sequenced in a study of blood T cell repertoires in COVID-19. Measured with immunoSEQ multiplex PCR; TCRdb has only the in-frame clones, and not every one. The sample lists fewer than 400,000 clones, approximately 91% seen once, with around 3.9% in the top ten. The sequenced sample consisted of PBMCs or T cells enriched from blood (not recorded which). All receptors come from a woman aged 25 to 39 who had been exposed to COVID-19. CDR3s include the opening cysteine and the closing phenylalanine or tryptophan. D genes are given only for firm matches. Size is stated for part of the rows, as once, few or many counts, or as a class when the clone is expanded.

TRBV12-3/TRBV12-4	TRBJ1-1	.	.	TGTGCCAGCAGTTCAGGGATTGAAGCTTTCTTT	CASSSGIEAFF
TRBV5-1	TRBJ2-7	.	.	TGCGCCAGCAGCTCCGGTGGGGCAGGAAGAAGCACCTACGAGCAGTACTTC	CASSSGGAGRSTYEQYF
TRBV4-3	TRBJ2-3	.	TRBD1	TGCGCCAGCAGCCAAGGGACAGGGGGTACAGATACGCAGTATTTT	CASSQGTGGTDTQYF
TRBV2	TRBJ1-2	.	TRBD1	TGTGCCAGCAGCGGGACAGAGTATGGCTACACCTTC	CASSGTEYGYTF
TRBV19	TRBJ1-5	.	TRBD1	TGTGCCAGTAGTATTGAACTTGGGACAGGGTTATATCAGCCCCAGCATTTT	CASSIELGTGLYQPQHF
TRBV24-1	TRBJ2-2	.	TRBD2	TGTGCCACCAGTGATCCCGGGACTAGCGAAACCGGGGAGCTGTTTTTT	CATSDPGTSETGELFF
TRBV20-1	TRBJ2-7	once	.	TGCAGTGCTAGTAAAAGGAGAACCTACGAGCAGTACTTC	CSASKRRTYEQYF
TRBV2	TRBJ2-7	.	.	TGTGCCAGCAGCGGAGCCTCCTACGAGCAGTACTTC	CASSGASYEQYF
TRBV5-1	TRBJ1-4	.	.	TGCGCCAGCAGCTTGGTGGGGACACGGACAACTAATGAAAAACTGTTTTTT	CASSLVGTRTTNEKLFF
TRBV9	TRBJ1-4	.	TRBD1	TGTGCCAGCAGCAAGACAGGGAGCAATGAAAAACTGTTTTTT	CASSKTGSNEKLFF
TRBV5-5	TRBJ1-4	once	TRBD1	TGTGCCAGCTGCGACAGGGCCATTAATGAAAAACTGTTTTTT	CASCDRAINEKLFF
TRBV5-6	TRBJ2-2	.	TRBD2	TGTGCCAGCAGGGGGACTAGCGGCAACACCGGGGAGCTGTTTTTT	CASRGTSGNTGELFF
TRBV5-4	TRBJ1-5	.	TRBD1	TGTGCCAGCAGCTCCCGGACAGGGGTGGATGACGGTAGCAATCAGCCCCAGCATTTT	CASSSRTGVDDGSNQPQHF
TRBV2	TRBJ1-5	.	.	TGTGCCAGCAGCCTGGACACGGCGAGCAATCAGCCCCAGCATTTT	CASSLDTASNQPQHF
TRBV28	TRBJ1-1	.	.	TGTGCCAGCAGTGAAACTACGGGCACTGAAGCTTTCTTT	CASSETTGTEAFF
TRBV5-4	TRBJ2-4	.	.	TGTGCCAGCAGCTTGGAAACTAGGGGGTTTGGAAACATTCAGTACTTC	CASSLETRGFGNIQYF
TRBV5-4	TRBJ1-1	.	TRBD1	TGTGCCAGCAGCGGGGACAGGCCCCCACAGGGGGCTTTCTTT	CASSGDRPPQGAFF
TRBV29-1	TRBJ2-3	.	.	TGCAGCGTTATATCCAGCACAGATACGCAGTATTTT	CSVISSTDTQYF
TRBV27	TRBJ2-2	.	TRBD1	TGTGCCAGCAGTTTAGCAGGGGGCCCCGGGGAGCTGTTTTTT	CASSLAGGPGELFF
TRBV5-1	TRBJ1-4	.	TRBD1	TGCGCCAGCAGCTCCGGGACAGCAGGTTACCAAACTAATGAAAAACTGTTTTTT	CASSSGTAGYQTNEKLFF
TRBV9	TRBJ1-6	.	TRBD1	TGTGCCAGCAGCGGGGGACAGGGTCCACCCCTCCACTTT	CASSGGQGPPLHF
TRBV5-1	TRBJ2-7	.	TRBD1	TGCGCCAGCAACCCCCGCCCGACAGGGGGCGGCTACGAGCAGTACTTC	CASNPRPTGGGYEQYF
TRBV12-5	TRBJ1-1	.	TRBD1	TGTGCTAGTGGTACTACGACAGGGCAGGACACTGAAGCTTTCTTT	CASGTTTGQDTEAFF
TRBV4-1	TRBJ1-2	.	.	TGCGCCAGCAGCCAAGAAACAGTTGTTAGTGGCTACACCTTC	CASSQETVVSGYTF
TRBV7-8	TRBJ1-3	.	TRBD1	TGTGCCAGCAGCCCCGTGGACAGGGCCTCTGGAAACACCATATATTTT	CASSPVDRASGNTIYF
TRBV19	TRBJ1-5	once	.	TGTGCCAGTGGGGGACAAGGGTCGGGTCAGCCCCAGCATTTT	CASGGQGSGQPQHF
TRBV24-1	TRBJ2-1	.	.	TGTGCCACCAGTGAGGCAGGGTGGAATGAGCAGTTCTTC	CATSEAGWNEQFF
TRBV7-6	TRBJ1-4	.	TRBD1	TGTGCCAGCAGCTTCGTTCCGACAGGGGGTGTGAAGGAAAAACTGTTTTTT	CASSFVPTGGVKEKLFF
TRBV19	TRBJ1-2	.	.	TGTGCCAGTAGAAGTTCTGGCACCGCGGGGGGCTATGGCTACACCTTC	CASRSSGTAGGYGYTF
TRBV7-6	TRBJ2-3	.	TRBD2	TGTGCCAGCAGCCTCACTAGCGGGGTCCGACGATCCACAGATACGCAGTATTTT	CASSLTSGVRRSTDTQYF
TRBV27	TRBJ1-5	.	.	TGTGCCAGCAGTTTTGGGGCAGGTACAAGCAATCAGCCCCAGCATTTT	CASSFGAGTSNQPQHF
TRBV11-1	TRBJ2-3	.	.	TGTGCCAGCAGCCCCCGGGCACAGGCAGATACGCAGTATTTT	CASSPRAQADTQYF
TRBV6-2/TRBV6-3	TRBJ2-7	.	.	TGTGCCAGCAGTAGCAGGCTTTACGAGCAGTACTTC	CASSSRLYEQYF
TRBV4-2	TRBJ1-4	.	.	TGTGCCAGCAGCCCTACCCAGGGTGAAAAACTGTTTTTT	CASSPTQGEKLFF
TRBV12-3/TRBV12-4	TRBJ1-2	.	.	TGTGCCAGCAGTCGGGACTATGGCTACACCTTC	CASSRDYGYTF
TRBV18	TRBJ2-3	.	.	TGTGCCAGCTCACCGGCAGGGACGCAGTATTTT	CASSPAGTQYF
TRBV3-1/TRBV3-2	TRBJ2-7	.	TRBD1	TGTGCCAGCAGCCAAGATCTCTGGTACGGGGACAGTTACTACGAGCAGTACTTC	CASSQDLWYGDSYYEQYF
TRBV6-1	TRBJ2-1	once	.	TGTGCCAGCAGTGAAAGGAGGGCATTATTCTACAATGAGCAGTTCTTC	CASSERRALFYNEQFF
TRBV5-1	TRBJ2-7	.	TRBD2	TGCGCCAGCAGCCCCTCTAGCGGGGGTCCCTACGAGCAGTACTTC	CASSPSSGGPYEQYF
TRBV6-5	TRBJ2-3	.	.	TGTGCCAGCAGTTTCGGGGTCGCCACAGATACGCAGTATTTT	CASSFGVATDTQYF
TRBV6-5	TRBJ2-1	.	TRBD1	TGTGCCAGCAGAATGGACAGGTACAATGAGCAGTTCTTC	CASRMDRYNEQFF
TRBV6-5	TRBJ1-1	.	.	TGTGCCAAGGCTGATGGCAGGCTGAACACTGAAGCTTTCTTT	CAKADGRLNTEAFF
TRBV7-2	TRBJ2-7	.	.	TGTGCCAGCAGCCACCTTATGAGGTACGAGCAGTACTTC	CASSHLMRYEQYF
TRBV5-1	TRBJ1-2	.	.	TGCGCCAGCAGCTTGGACGCTCAGGGGAGAAGCTATGGCTACACCTTC	CASSLDAQGRSYGYTF
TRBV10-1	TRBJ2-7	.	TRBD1	TGCGCCAGCAACGAGTCCCGGGACAGGGTTTACGAGCAGTACTTC	CASNESRDRVYEQYF
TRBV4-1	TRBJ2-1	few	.	TGCGCCAGCAGCGCGGACTACTCTCTCTACAATGAGCAGTTCTTC	CASSADYSLYNEQFF
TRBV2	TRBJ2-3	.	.	TGTGCCAGCAGTGAAGCGCCGGGTGCAACAGATACGCAGTATTTT	CASSEAPGATDTQYF
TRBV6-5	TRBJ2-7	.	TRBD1	TGTGCCAGCAGCCAATACACAGGGGCGGTATACGAGCAGTACTTC	CASSQYTGAVYEQYF
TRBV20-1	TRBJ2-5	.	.	TGCAGTGCTAGAGCCGGGACCCAGTACTTC	CSARAGTQYF
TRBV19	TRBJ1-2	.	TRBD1	TGTGCCAGTAGCGACAGGGGGCGCGTCTATGGCTACACCTTC	CASSDRGRVYGYTF
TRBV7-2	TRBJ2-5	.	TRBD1	TGTGCCAGCAGCTCAGGACAGGTCGGCCAAGAGACCCAGTACTTC	CASSSGQVGQETQYF
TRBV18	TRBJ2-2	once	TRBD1	TGTGCCAGCTCACCAGGACAGGGGTACACCGGGGAGCTGTTTTTT	CASSPGQGYTGELFF
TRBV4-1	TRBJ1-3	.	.	TGCGCCAGCAGCCAAGTAACGGGGGTTTCTGGAAACACCATATATTTT	CASSQVTGVSGNTIYF